The sequence of this T cell receptor (beta chain) was determined in a study of shared clonotypes between healthy human individuals. The germline V and J ends were trimmed by 3 bases and 6 bases, with 12 bases remaining between them. This CDR3 contains 13 residues. Looked up from germline, CDR1 is MNHEY and CDR2 is SMNVEV (reference sequence). The naive CD8 fraction comprised CD45RO-negative cells positively selected for CCR7 and excluded terminally differentiated effector memory CD45RA+ cells. As concerns this clone: Antigen unknown.

The study's findings and limits: Collection of samples was limited to blood; tissue repertoires likely differ. A handful of donors shared around 5% of their naive CD4 clonotypes. Non-shared clonotypes displayed generation probabilities falling below those of clonotypes present in all four donors.

Produced via immunoSEQ multiplex PCR; TCRdb's table is partial and in-frame only. The sample carries around 600,000 clones, 85% to 95% recorded once. This chain joins TRBV27 and TRBJ2-7; perhaps TRBD2 as D (5 bases). The sample was naive CD8+ T cells sorted from blood. This sequence was found in a woman aged 25 to 39 in good health. CDR3 protein: CASSFPGSIEQYF. DNA of the CDR3: TGTGCCAGCAGTTTCCCGGGGTCCATCGAGCAGTACTTC.